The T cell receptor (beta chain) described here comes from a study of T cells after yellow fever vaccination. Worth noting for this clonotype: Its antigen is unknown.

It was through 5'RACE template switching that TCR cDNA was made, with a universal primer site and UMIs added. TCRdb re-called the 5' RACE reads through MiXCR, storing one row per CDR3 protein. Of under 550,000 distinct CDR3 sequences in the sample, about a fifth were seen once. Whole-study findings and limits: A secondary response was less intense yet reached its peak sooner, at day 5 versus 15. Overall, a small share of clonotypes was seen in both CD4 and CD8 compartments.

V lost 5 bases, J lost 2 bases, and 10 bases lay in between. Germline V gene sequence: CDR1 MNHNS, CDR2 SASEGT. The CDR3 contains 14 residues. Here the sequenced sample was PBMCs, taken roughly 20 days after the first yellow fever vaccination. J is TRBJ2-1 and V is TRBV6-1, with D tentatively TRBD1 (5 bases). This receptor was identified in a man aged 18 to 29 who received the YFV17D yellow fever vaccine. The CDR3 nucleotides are TGTGCCAGCAGTCCCGACAGAACCTACAATGAGCAGTTCTTC. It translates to CASSPDRTYNEQFF.